The clone carrying this T cell receptor beta chain was counted at least ten times. This sample is part of a study of kidney transplant recipient with SARS-CoV-2 infection. Trimming took 8 bases from V and 12 from J, leaving 14 bases between them. The CDR3 runs to 12 residues. CDR1 MGHDK and CDR2 SYGVNS come from the germline V gene. Each CDR3 protein is one row after TCRdb ran MiXCR on the reads. Of some 220,000 distinct CDR3 sequences detected, under 35% appear once; the ten largest clones hold roughly 7%. This chain connects TRBV25-1 to TRBJ1-6; D may be TRBD1 (6 bases). This specimen was a blood sample, taken at baseline and on approximately day 120 from a kidney transplant recipient. The clonotype comes from a male patient in his thirties who had COVID-19 and was a kidney transplant recipient. Some T cells may be supplied by the graft donor. The CDR3 DNA sequence: TGTGCCAGCTCCTATATCAGGGGACCCCTCCACTTT. It specifies CASSYIRGPLHF. Variable domain in full (rest from reference TRBV25-1 and TRBJ1-6): EADIYQTPRYLVIGTGKKITLECSQTMGHDKMYWYQQDPGMELHLIHYSYGVNSTEKGDLSSESTVSRIRTEHFPLTLESARPSHTSQYLCASSYIRGPLHFGNGTRLTVT.